These 7 T cell receptor beta chains were sequenced from one sample in a study of long-term antiretroviral therapy in people with HIV. The assay, immunoSEQ v3.0, was run at survey level. Assay: immunoSEQ multiplex PCR; the TCRdb copy retains only in-frame clones and omits some. The sample lists 20,000 to 30,000 clones; roughly 79% were seen once. The sample here was unsorted PBMCs, taken at the start of antiretroviral therapy, before treatment. The receptor set was obtained from a woman younger than 35 with HIV.

The chain is built from TRBV30 and TRBJ1-1, with no clear D. CDR1 GTSNPN and CDR2 SVGIG come from the germline V gene (reference sequence). CDR3 length equals 11 residues. Trimming pared 0 bases from V and 6 bases from J, leaving 5 bases between. CDR3 DNA: TGTGCCTGGAGTGTACTGTCTGAAGCTTTCTTT. It yields the protein CAWSVLSEAFF.

The CDR3, as DNA: TGTGCCAGCAGGACAGGGGCGGTCACAGATACGCAGTATTTT. This translates into CASRTGAVTDTQYF. The gene calls are TRBV6-1 and TRBJ2-3; TRBD1 matches at 8 bases. Germline CDR1 MNHNS, CDR2 SASEGT. V shed 6 bases and J 2 bases; nucleotides not matched to a gene: 4. CDR3 length: 14 amino acids.

V gene TRBV6-5 combines with J gene TRBJ1-3, with 8 bases aligning to TRBD1. Germline lookup yields CDR1 MNHEY and CDR2 SVGAGI. Trimming removed 3 bases from V and 3 bases from J; junction bases left unmatched: 7. The CDR3 runs 16 residues. In DNA, the CDR3 is TGTGCCAGCAGTTATTCTCACGACAGGGGTGGAAACACCATATATTTT. This translates into CASSYSHDRGGNTIYF.

The chain has TRBV7-2 and TRBJ1-5; no firm D call. This CDR3 spans 15 amino acids. Germline V gives CDR1 SGHTA, CDR2 FQGNSA. Trimming took 2 bases from V and 5 from J, leaving 13 bases between them. This CDR3 reads CASSLSPRGDQPQHF. The CDR3, as DNA: TGTGCCAGCAGCTTATCGCCCCGGGGAGATCAGCCCCAGCATTTT.

In this sample, this clone turned up a few times. V and J are TRBV4-1 and TRBJ2-2, with 8 bases aligning to TRBD1. Trimming cost V 2 bases and J 15 bases; bases outside gene matches: 5. Germline V lookup: CDR1 MGHRA, CDR2 YSYEKL. The CDR3 totals 12 residues. The CDR3 coding sequence is TGCGCCAGCAGCCAACCGGGACAGGAAATGTTTTTT. Translation: CASSQPGQEMFF.

This clone turned up a few times. This chain links TRBV5-6 with TRBJ1-4, with unresolved D. CDR1 is SGHDT, CDR2 YYEEEE, per germline. This CDR3 comprises 14 residues. The V gene lost 0 bases and the J gene lost 4 bases, with 7 bases spanning the gap. The DNA for the CDR3 is TGTGCCAGCAGCTTGGTTCGCAGTAATGAAAAACTGTTTTTT. It translates to CASSLVRSNEKLFF.

The chain recombines TRBV5-6 with TRBJ1-1, with TRBD1 as a possible D gene (5 bases). The CDR3 runs 13 residues. Germline assignment: CDR1 SGHDT and CDR2 YYEEEE. Trimming took off 4 bases at V and 1 base at J, with 8 bases between the two ends. CDR3 in DNA: TGTGCCAGCAGCCTGGGGGAGAACACTGAAGCTTTCTTT. Translating it yields CASSLGENTEAFF.